These 20 T cell receptor beta chains originate from one sample sequenced in a study of CD8+ T cells in alopecia areata (dated by TCRdb to about 2018). The library was prepared using the immunoSEQ multiplex PCR assay. For TCR sequencing, RNA was extracted from every sample and reverse transcribed into cDNA to serve as template. As stored in TCRdb, this immuneACCESS dataset retains in-frame rearrangements with V and J assigned. A fraction of the clones does not appear; measured against another copy, unresolved V genes explain less than half of the discrepancy, and the remainder lacks a known reason. Present in this sample are 90,000 to 130,000 clones, about 50% of which were seen just once. Over 20% of the sample is taken by the ten largest. Sequenced: NKG2D-low CD8+ T cells sorted from blood. In the paper's terms, the cell subset or site label means: sorted CD8+ NKG2D-low blood T cells. These receptors originate from a human donor with alopecia areata.

The rearrangement uses TRBV13 and TRBJ2-2, with 7 bases matching TRBD1. Germline loops: CDR1 PRHDT, CDR2 FYEKMQ (reference sequence). This CDR3 is built from 16 residues. V lost 4 bases and J lost 7; bases outside the gene matches: 12. CDR3 loop: CASSSKEPRDSGELFF. CDR3 bases: TGTGCCAGCAGCTCCAAGGAGCCTCGGGACAGCGGGGAGCTGTTTTTT.

This clone was recorded once. The chain joins TRBV4-1 to TRBJ2-3; D may be TRBD1 or TRBD2 (7 bases each). CDR3 length: 16 residues. Germline V gene lookup returns CDR1 MGHRA and CDR2 YSYEKL. The V end lost 0 bases, the J end lost 5 bases, and 15 bases lay between the germline ends. The CDR3 is CASSQDWEGAGDTQYF. The CDR3 nucleotides are TGCGCCAGCAGCCAAGATTGGGAGGGGGCCGGAGATACGCAGTATTTT.

CDR3: CASSLSGNYGYTF. The CDR3 DNA is TGTGCCAGCAGTTTATCGGGAAACTATGGCTACACCTTC. The chain couples TRBV28 to TRBJ1-2; D remains unclear. The germline gives CDR1 MDHEN, CDR2 SYDVKM. Trimming shortened V by 1 base and J by 2 bases, and 5 bases separated the two germline ends. CDR3 length: 13 amino acids.

V gene TRBV11-2 combines with J gene TRBJ2-1; D is ambiguous. There are 18 residues in the CDR3. Looked up from germline, CDR1 is SGHAT and CDR2 is FQNNGV. Trimming stripped 4 bases from V and 0 bases from J, with 19 bases between. CDR3 residues: CASSSSWAGLSSYNEQFF. The CDR3, as DNA: TGTGCCAGCAGCTCCTCCTGGGCAGGCCTGAGCTCCTACAATGAGCAGTTCTTC.

The CDR3 nucleotides read TGCGCCAGCAGCCAAGTGGCTAGCGGGGTTTACGAGCAGTACTTC. The encoded protein is CASSQVASGVYEQYF. This sequence joins TRBV4-1 and TRBJ2-7; 9 bases map to TRBD2. The trim removed 1 base at V and 4 bases at J, leaving 5 bases unmatched. CDR1 and CDR2 from the germline V gene are MGHRA and YSYEKL. The CDR3 is made up of 15 amino acids.

The chain is built from TRBV4-2 and TRBJ2-2; no definite D call. The CDR3 is 16 residues long. Trimming left V 0 bases short and J 2 bases short, with 10 bases between. Per the germline V gene, CDR1 is LGHNA and CDR2 is YNFKEQ. This CDR3 is CASSQDLAENTGELFF. The CDR3 DNA sequence: TGTGCCAGCAGCCAAGATCTGGCCGAAAACACCGGGGAGCTGTTTTTT.

This clone was detected a few times. The chain uses TRBV29-1 and TRBJ2-7, with 7 nucleotides matching TRBD1. The CDR3 runs 13 residues. Unmatched junction bases numbered 9, after V lost 6 bases and J lost 4 bases. Germline CDR1 is SQVTM and CDR2 is ANQGSEA. The chain's CDR3 is CSVITGEGYEQYF. In DNA form, the CDR3 reads TGCAGCGTGATAACAGGGGAAGGTTACGAGCAGTACTTC.

Only a few counts were recorded for this clone. CDR3: CASSTPGQGANEQFF. In nucleotides, the CDR3 is TGTGCCAGTAGTACTCCGGGACAGGGGGCCAATGAGCAGTTCTTC. V gene TRBV19 combines with J gene TRBJ2-1; 12 nucleotides match TRBD1. J gave up 6 bases and V 4 bases, and 4 bases lay outside the gene matches. The CDR3 has 15 residues. Germline CDR1 is LNHDA and CDR2 is SQIVND (reference sequence).

The CDR3 loop reads CASSLVEDEQYF. The DNA for the CDR3 is TGTGCCAGCAGCTTGGTTGAAGACGAGCAGTACTTC. This chain uses TRBV5-6 with TRBJ2-7; the D is unclear. From germline, CDR1 is SGHDT and CDR2 YYEEEE. Trimming cost V 0 bases and J 5 bases, with 6 bases left between them. CDR3 length equals 12 residues.

This clone was found a few times. This chain connects TRBV14 to TRBJ2-7; D is unclear. Germline CDR1 and CDR2: SGHDN and FVKESK. CDR3 size: 14 residues. Trimming removed 4 bases from V and 6 bases from J, with 16 bases in between. DNA for the CDR3: TGTGCCAGCAGCCTATTTCCCTCCAATGGCGAGCAGTACTTC. Translating gives CASSLFPSNGEQYF.

On this clone: The same CDR3 also results from other DNA sequences found in this sample. The V and J genes are TRBV5-1 and TRBJ2-7; D gene unclear. Germline-derived CDR1 and CDR2 are SGHRS and YFSETQ. The CDR3 totals 11 residues. V lost 2 bases, J lost 6 bases, and 6 bases lay in between. CDR3 in amino acids: CASSLGLEQYF. CDR3 in DNA: TGCGCCAGCAGCTTAGGTCTCGAGCAGTACTTC.

V and J are TRBV27 and TRBJ1-1; D is perhaps TRBD1 (5 bases). Trimming removed 5 bases from V and 1 base from J, with 5 bases in between. The CDR3 spans 12 residues. Germline-derived CDR1 and CDR2 are MNHEY and SMNVEV (reference sequence). DNA of the CDR3: TGTGCCAGCAGTAGGGGGAACACTGAAGCTTTCTTT. Translation: CASSRGNTEAFF.

V and J are TRBV27 and TRBJ2-5; D tentatively fits TRBD1 or TRBD2 (6 bases each). Trimming took off 5 bases at V and 3 bases at J, with 10 bases between the two ends. There are 13 residues in the CDR3. The germline V gene encodes CDR1 MNHEY and CDR2 SMNVEV (reference sequence). DNA of the CDR3: TGTGCCAGCAGTCCGGGGGCCGAAGAGACCCAGTACTTC. Encoded protein: CASSPGAEETQYF.

This clone was seen only a few times. The chain has TRBV10-3 and TRBJ2-2; no reliable D call. The CDR3 length is 11 residues. CDR1 is ENHRY and CDR2 is SYGVKD in the germline V gene. Trimming removed 4 bases from V and 7 bases from J, with 4 bases in between. CDR3 region: CAISVGGELFF. The CDR3 nucleotides are TGTGCCATCAGTGTTGGCGGGGAGCTGTTTTTT.

This clone has a single count. The chain couples TRBV30 to TRBJ2-7; D remains ambiguous. V gave up 7 bases and J gave up 2 bases, with 15 bases separating them. This CDR3 is 13 amino acids long. Germline assignment: CDR1 GTSNPN and CDR2 SVGIG (reference sequence). CDR3 sequence reads: CASGPIIAYEQYF. The CDR3 DNA is TGTGCCTCAGGACCGATAATTGCCTACGAGCAGTACTTC.

V usage is TRBV27 and J usage is TRBJ2-7, with unresolved D. Germline CDR1 MNHEY, CDR2 SMNVEV (reference sequence). CDR3 size: 13 residues. The V end lost 8 bases, the J end lost 2 bases, and 13 bases lay between the germline ends. The CDR3 region is CASSIGFTYEQYF. CDR3 DNA: TGTGCCAGCTCAATCGGATTTACCTACGAGCAGTACTTC.

V gene TRBV5-1 combines with J gene TRBJ2-1; the match to TRBD2 covers 11 bases. Germline-derived CDR1 and CDR2 are SGHRS and YFSETQ. This CDR3 comprises 15 residues. Trimming removed 2 bases from V and 8 bases from J; junction bases left unmatched: 6. CDR3 sequence: CASSLLAGDYYEQFF. CDR3 bases: TGCGCCAGCAGCTTACTAGCGGGGGATTACTATGAGCAGTTCTTC.

The chain joins TRBV9 to TRBJ2-3; TRBD1 matches at 7 bases. V dropped 2 bases and J dropped 2; count of bases not matched to a gene: 8. In germline, CDR1 is SGDLS, CDR2 YYNGEE. This CDR3 comprises 16 residues. The CDR3 spells CASSVEGTADTDTQYF. The CDR3 region has the DNA TGTGCCAGCAGCGTTGAAGGGACAGCCGACACAGATACGCAGTATTTT.

The chain has TRBV6-6 and TRBJ1-1, with a tentative D call TRBD1 (5 bases). Trimming took off 2 bases at V and 8 bases at J, with 12 bases between the two ends. There are 13 residues in the CDR3. Germline CDR1 and CDR2: MNHNY and SVGAGI (reference sequence). In nucleotides, the CDR3 is TGTGCCAGCAGTTACCCGGGACGGGACGAAGCTTTCTTT. Protein: CASSYPGRDEAFF.

This sequence joins TRBV7-8 and TRBJ2-7, with unresolved D. The V end lost 5 bases, the J end lost 2 bases, and 10 bases lay between the germline ends. Germline V gene data show CDR1 as SGHVS and CDR2 as FQNEAQ. The CDR3 is made up of 13 amino acids. DNA of the CDR3: TGTGCCAGCAGCGGAACGGACCCCTACGAGCAGTACTTC. This sequence encodes CASSGTDPYEQYF.